This TCR beta chain was obtained from a study of cytomegalovirus exposure and HLA in healthy donors. Study-level information: The same platform was used for the 120 or so validation repertoires as for the approximately 670 first-cohort repertoires, as reported in a later analysis.

CDR1 GTSNPN and CDR2 SVGIG come from the germline V gene (reference sequence). This CDR3 spans 16 amino acids. V was trimmed by 0 bases and J by 1 base, leaving 15 bases between them. Using immunoSEQ multiplex PCR, the repertoire was profiled, and TCRdb retains in-frame clones only, with some absent. Of some 310,000 clones listed, roughly 88% are singletons. Concerning this clone: What it binds is unknown. The same CDR3 arises from other DNA sequences in this sample as well.

Regarding the study as a whole: The study listed roughly 160 cytomegalovirus-associated TCR beta chains.

These donors were members of the approximately 120-subject validation cohort, a group separate from the roughly 670-subject first cohort. The sample taken for sequencing was PBMCs. The clonotype comes from a man aged 25-45 years in good health and CMV-seronegative. This rearrangement joins TRBV30 to TRBJ1-1, with D unresolved. CDR3 amino acids: CAWSVPAARRNTEAFF. The DNA for the CDR3 is TGTGCCTGGAGTGTCCCGGCGGCGCGTAGGAACACTGAAGCTTTCTTT.